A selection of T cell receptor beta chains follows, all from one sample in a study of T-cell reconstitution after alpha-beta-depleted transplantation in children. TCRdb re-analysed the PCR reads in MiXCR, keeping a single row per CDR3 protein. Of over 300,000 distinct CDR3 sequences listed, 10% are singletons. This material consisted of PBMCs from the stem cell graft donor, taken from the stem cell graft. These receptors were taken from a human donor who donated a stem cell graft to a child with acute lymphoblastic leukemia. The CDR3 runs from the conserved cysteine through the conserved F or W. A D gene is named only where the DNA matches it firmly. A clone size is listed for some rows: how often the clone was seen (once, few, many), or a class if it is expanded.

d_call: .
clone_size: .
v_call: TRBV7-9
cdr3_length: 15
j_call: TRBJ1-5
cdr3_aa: CASSLWASSNQPQHF
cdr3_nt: TGTGCCAGCAGCTTATGGGCCAGTAGCAATCAGCCCCAGCATTTT

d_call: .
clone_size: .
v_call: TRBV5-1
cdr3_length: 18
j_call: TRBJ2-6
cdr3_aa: CASSLEGAGYSGANVLTF
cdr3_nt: TGCGCCAGCAGCTTGGAAGGGGCCGGATACTCTGGGGCCAACGTCCTGACTTTC

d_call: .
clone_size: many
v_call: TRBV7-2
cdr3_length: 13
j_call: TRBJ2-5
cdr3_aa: CASSLGDQETQYF
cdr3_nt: TGTGCCAGCAGCCTTGGGGACCAAGAGACCCAGTACTTC

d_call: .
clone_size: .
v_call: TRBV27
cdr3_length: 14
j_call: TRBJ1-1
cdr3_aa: CASSFGRRGTEAFF
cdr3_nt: TGTGCCAGCAGTTTTGGCAGGAGAGGCACTGAAGCTTTCTTT

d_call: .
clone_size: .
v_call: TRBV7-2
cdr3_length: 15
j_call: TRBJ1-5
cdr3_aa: CASSLWDVSNQPQHF
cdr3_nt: TGTGCCAGCAGCTTGTGGGACGTTAGCAATCAGCCCCAGCATTTT

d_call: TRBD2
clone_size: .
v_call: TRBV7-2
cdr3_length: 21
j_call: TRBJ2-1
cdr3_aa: CASSYGGPGTSGRSSYNEQFF
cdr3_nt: TGTGCCAGCAGCTACGGGGGACCCGGGACTAGCGGGAGAAGCTCCTACAATGAGCAGTTCTTC

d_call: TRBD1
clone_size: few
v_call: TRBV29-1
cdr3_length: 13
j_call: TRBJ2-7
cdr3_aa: CSVTGTGVHEQYF
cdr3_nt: TGCAGCGTTACCGGGACAGGGGTTCACGAGCAGTACTTC

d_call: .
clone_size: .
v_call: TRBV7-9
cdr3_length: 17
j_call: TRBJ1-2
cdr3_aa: CASTQLETVRLNYGYTF
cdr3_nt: TGTGCCAGCACCCAATTAGAAACGGTACGACTAAACTATGGCTACACCTTC

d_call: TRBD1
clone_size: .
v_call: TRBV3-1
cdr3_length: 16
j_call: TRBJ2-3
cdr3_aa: CASRATGEYVSDTQYF
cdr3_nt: TGTGCCAGCAGAGCTACAGGGGAATACGTATCCGATACGCAGTATTTT

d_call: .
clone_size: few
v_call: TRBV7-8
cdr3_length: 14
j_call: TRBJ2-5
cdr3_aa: CASSLHYLGETQYF
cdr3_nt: TGTGCCAGCAGCTTACATTACCTCGGGGAGACCCAGTACTTC

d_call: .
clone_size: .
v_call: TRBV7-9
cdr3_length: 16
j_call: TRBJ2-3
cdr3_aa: CASSPLLDSGTDTQYF
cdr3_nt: TGTGCCAGCAGCCCCTTACTAGATTCGGGCACAGATACGCAGTATTTT

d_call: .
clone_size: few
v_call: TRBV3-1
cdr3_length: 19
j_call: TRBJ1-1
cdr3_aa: CASSQDAAGRALFNTEAFF
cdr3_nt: TGTGCCAGCAGCCAAGATGCCGCCGGGAGGGCCTTATTTAACACTGAAGCTTTCTTT

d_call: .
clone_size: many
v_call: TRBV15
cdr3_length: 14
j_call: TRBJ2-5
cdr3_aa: CATSRDRSQETQYF
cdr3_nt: TGTGCCACCAGCAGAGATAGGAGCCAAGAGACCCAGTACTTC

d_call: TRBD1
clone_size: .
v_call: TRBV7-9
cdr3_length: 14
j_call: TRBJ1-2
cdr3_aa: CASSIGQGSGAYTF
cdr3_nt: TGTGCCAGCAGCATCGGACAGGGGAGTGGTGCCTACACCTTC

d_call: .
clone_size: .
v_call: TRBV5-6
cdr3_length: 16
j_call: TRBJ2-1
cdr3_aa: CASSSRVAAFHNEQFF
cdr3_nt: TGTGCCAGCAGCTCCCGGGTAGCGGCCTTCCACAATGAGCAGTTCTTC

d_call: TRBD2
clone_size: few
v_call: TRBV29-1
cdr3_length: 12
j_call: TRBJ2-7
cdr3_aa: CSVGGLAYEQYF
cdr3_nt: TGCAGCGTTGGTGGACTAGCTTACGAGCAGTACTTC

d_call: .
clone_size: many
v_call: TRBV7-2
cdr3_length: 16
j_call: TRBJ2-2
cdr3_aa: CASSPAGVSVIGELFF
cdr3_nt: TGTGCCAGCAGCCCAGCAGGGGTCTCCGTAATCGGGGAGCTGTTTTTT

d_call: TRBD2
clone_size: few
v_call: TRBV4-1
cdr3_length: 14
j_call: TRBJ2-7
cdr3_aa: CASSPSTPGLERYF
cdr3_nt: TGCGCCAGCAGCCCCTCCACCCCAGGACTAGAAAGGTACTTC

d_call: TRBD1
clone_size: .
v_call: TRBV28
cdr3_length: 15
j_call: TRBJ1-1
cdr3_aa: CASSTPRQGGTEAFF
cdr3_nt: TGTGCCAGCAGTACACCGCGACAGGGTGGCACTGAAGCTTTCTTT

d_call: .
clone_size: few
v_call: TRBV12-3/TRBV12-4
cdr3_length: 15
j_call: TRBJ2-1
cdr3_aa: CASTNGGPGYNEQFF
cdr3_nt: TGTGCCAGCACTAACGGGGGGCCTGGGTACAATGAGCAGTTCTTC

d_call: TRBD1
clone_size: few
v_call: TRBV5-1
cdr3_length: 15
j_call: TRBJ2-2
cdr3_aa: CASSQRQGTTGELFF
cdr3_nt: TGCGCCAGCAGCCAACGACAGGGAACCACCGGGGAGCTGTTTTTT

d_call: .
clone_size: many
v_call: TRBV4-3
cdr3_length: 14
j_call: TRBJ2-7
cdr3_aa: CASSQSRSSYEQYF
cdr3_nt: TGCGCCAGCAGCCAGAGTCGCAGCTCCTACGAGCAGTACTTC

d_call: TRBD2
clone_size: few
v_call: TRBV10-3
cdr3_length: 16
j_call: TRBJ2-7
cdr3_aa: CAISESSSGRNHEQYF
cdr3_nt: TGTGCCATCAGTGAGTCGTCCAGCGGGAGAAACCACGAGCAGTACTTC

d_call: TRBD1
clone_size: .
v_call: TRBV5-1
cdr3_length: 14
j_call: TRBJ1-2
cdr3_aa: CASSQRQGLYGYTF
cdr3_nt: TGCGCCAGCAGCCAAAGACAGGGCCTCTATGGCTACACCTTC

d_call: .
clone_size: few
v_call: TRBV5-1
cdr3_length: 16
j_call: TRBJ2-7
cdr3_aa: CASSLDRDIASYEQYF
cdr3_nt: TGCGCCAGCAGCTTGGACCGGGACATCGCATCCTACGAGCAGTACTTC

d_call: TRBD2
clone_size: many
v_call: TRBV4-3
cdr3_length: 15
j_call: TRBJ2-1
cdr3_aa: CASSQELAEYNEQFF
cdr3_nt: TGCGCCAGCAGCCAAGAACTAGCGGAGTACAATGAGCAGTTCTTC

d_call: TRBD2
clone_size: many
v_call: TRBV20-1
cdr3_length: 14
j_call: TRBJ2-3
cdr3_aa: CSAPGLAGADTQYF
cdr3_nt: TGCAGTGCCCCGGGACTAGCGGGAGCAGATACGCAGTATTTT

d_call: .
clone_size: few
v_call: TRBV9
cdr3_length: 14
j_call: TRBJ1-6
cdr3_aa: CASSVRGENSPLHF
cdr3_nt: TGTGCCAGCAGCGTCAGGGGTGAGAATTCACCCCTCCACTTT

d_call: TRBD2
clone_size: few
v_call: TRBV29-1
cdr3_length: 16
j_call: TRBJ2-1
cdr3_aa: CSVDGSGSRSYNEQFF
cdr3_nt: TGCAGCGTTGATGGTAGCGGGAGTCGATCCTACAATGAGCAGTTCTTC

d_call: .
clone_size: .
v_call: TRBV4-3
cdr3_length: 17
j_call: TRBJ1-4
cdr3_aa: CASSQVRAGPPNEKLFF
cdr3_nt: TGCGCCAGCAGCCAAGTTAGGGCAGGGCCCCCGAATGAAAAACTGTTTTTT

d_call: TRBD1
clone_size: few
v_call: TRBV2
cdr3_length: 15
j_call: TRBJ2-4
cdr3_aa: CASTGTDLAKNIQYF
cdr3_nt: TGTGCCAGCACTGGGACAGACCTAGCCAAAAACATTCAGTACTTC

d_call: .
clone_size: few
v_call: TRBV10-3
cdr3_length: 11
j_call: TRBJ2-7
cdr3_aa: CAISESTEQYF
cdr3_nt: TGTGCCATCAGTGAGTCGACCGAGCAGTACTTC

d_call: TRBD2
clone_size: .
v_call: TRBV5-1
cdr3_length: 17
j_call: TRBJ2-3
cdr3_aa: CASSLDAGAAETDTQYF
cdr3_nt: TGCGCCAGCAGCTTGGATGCGGGAGCGGCCGAAACAGATACGCAGTATTTT

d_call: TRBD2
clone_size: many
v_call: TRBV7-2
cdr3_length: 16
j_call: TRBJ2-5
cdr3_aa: CASSRGLAGEVETQYF
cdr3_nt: TGTGCCAGCAGCCGCGGACTAGCGGGAGAAGTAGAGACCCAGTACTTC

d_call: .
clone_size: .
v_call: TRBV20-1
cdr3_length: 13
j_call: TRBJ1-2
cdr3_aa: CSASGGLHYGYTF
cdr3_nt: TGCAGTGCTAGTGGGGGGCTGCACTATGGCTACACCTTC

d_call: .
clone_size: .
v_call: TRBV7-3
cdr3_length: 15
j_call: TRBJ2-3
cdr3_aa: CASSLKGGSTDTQYF
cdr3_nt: TGTGCCAGCAGCTTAAAGGGTGGAAGCACAGATACGCAGTATTTT

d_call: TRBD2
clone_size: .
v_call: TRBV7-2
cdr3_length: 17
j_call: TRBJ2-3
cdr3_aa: CACQPIPLERELDTQYF
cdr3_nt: TGTGCCTGCCAGCCGATCCCCCTCGAGCGGGAGTTAGATACGCAGTATTTT

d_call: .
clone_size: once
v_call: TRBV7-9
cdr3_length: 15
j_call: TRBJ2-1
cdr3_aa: CASSLREFAYNEQFF
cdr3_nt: TGTGCCAGCAGCTTGAGGGAGTTCGCCTACAATGAGCAGTTCTTC

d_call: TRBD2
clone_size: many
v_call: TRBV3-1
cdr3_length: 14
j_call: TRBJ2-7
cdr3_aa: CASSQAGGSYEQYF
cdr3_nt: TGTGCCAGCAGCCAAGCGGGAGGGAGTTACGAGCAGTACTTC

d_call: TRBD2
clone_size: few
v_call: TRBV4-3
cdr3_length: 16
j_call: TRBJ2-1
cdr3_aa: CASSQVRTSADNEQFF
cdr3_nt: TGCGCCAGCAGCCAAGTTCGGACTAGCGCCGACAATGAGCAGTTCTTC

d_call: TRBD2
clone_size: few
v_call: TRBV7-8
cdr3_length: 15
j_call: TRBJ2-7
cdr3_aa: CASSLFTGGGREQYF
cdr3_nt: TGTGCCAGCAGCTTATTCACGGGAGGTGGACGGGAGCAGTACTTC

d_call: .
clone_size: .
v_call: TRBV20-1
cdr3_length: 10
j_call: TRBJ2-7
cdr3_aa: CSAVGDEQYF
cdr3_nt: TGCAGTGCCGTTGGTGACGAGCAGTACTTC

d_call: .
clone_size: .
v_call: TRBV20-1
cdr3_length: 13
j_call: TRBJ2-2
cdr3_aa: CSAREVVTGELFF
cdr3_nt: TGCAGTGCTAGAGAAGTCGTCACCGGGGAGCTGTTTTTT